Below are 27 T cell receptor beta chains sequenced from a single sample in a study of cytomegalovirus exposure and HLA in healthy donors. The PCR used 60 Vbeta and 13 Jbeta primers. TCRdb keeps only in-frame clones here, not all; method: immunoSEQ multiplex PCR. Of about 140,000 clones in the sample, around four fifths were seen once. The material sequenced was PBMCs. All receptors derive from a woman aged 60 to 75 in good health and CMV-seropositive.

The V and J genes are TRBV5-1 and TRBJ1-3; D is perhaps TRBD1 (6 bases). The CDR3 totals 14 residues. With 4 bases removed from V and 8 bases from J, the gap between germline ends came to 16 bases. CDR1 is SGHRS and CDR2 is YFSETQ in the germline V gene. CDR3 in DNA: TGCGCCAGCAGCGTCAGGACAGCGCCAGACACCATATATTTT. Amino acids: CASSVRTAPDTIYF.

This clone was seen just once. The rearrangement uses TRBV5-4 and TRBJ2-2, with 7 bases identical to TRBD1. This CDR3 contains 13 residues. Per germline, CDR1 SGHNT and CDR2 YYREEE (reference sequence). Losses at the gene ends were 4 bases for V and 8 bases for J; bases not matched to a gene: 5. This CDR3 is CASSQGGQGELFF. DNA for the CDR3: TGTGCCAGCAGCCAAGGGGGCCAAGGGGAGCTGTTTTTT.

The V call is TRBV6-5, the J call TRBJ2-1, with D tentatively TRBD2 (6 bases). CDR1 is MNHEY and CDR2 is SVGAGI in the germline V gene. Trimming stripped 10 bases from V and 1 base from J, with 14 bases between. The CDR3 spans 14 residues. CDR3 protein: CATTRGTSYNEQFF. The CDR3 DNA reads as TGTGCCACCACCCGGGGGACTTCCTACAATGAGCAGTTCTTC.

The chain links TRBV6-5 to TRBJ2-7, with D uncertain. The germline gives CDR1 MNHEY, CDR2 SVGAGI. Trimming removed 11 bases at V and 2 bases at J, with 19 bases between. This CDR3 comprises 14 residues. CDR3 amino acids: CAPWRPAVAYEQYF. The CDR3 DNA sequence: TGTGCCCCCTGGCGGCCCGCCGTGGCCTACGAGCAGTACTTC.

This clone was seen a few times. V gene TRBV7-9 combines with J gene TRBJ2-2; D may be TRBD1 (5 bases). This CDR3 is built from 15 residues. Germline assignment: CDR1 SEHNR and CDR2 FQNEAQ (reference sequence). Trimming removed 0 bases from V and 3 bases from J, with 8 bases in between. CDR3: CASSLAGPDTGELFF. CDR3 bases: TGTGCCAGCAGCTTAGCGGGGCCTGACACCGGGGAGCTGTTTTTT.

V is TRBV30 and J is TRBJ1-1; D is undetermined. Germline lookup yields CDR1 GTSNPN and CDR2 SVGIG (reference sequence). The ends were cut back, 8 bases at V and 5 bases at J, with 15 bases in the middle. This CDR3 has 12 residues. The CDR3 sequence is CAGERVGTEAFF. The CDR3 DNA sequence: TGTGCCGGCGAACGGGTTGGGACTGAAGCTTTCTTT.

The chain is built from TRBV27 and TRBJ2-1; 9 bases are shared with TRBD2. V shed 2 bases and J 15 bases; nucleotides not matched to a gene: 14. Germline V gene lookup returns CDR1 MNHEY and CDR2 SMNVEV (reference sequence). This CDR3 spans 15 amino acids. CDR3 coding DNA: TGTGCCAGCAGTTTAGGAGCTAGCGGGACACCGGGTCTGTTCTTC. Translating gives CASSLGASGTPGLFF.

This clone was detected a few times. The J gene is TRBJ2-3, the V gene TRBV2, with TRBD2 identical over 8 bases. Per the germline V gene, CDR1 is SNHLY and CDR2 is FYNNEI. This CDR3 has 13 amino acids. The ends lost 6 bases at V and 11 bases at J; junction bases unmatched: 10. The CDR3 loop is CASRESSGSVQYF. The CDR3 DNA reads TGTGCCAGCAGGGAAAGCAGCGGGAGCGTGCAGTATTTT.

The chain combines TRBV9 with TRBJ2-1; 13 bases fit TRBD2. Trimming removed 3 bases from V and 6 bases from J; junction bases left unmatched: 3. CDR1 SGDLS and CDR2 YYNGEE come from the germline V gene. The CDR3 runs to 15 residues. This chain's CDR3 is CASSELAGGANEQFF. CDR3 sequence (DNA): TGTGCCAGCAGCGAACTAGCGGGGGGGGCCAATGAGCAGTTCTTC.

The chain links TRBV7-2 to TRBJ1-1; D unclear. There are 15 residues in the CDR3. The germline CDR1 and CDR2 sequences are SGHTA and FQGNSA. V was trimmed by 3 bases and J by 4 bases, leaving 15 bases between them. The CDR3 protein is CASSLSFAVVTEAFF. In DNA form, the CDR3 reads TGTGCCAGCAGCTTGTCGTTTGCGGTTGTCACTGAAGCTTTCTTT.

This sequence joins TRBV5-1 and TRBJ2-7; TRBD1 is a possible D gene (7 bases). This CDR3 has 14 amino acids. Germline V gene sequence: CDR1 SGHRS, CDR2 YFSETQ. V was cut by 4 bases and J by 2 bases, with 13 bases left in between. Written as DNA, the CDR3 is TGCGCCAGCAGCCCGGGGGACAGAGCCTACGAGCAGTACTTC. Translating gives CASSPGDRAYEQYF.

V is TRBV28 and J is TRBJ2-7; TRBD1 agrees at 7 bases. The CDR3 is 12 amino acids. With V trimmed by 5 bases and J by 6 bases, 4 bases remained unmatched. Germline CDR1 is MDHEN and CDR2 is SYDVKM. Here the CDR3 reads CASSSQGVEQYF. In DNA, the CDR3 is TGTGCCAGCAGTAGTCAGGGGGTCGAGCAGTACTTC.

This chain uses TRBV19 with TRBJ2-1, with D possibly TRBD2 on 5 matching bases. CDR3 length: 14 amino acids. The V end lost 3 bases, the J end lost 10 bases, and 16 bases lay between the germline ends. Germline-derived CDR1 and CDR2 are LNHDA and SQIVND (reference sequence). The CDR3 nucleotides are TGTGCCAGTAGTATTTTAATCGGGATGTACGAGCAGTTCTTC. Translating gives CASSILIGMYEQFF.

This chain's CDR3 is CASSLGGTSGNTIYF. In DNA, the CDR3 is TGTGCCAGCAGTTTAGGGGGGACCTCTGGAAACACCATATATTTT. The chain joins TRBV28 to TRBJ1-3; D is possibly TRBD1 (5 bases). Looked up from germline, CDR1 is MDHEN and CDR2 is SYDVKM. The CDR3 is 15 amino acids. Between the trimmed V and J ends, which lost 2 bases and 0 bases, there was a span of 8 bases.

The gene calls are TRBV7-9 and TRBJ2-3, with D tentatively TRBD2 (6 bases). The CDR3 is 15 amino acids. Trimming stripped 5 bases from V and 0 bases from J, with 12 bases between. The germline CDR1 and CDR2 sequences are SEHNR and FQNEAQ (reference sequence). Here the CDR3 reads CASSRISGSTDTQYF. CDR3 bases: TGTGCCAGCAGCCGGATTAGCGGAAGCACAGATACGCAGTATTTT.

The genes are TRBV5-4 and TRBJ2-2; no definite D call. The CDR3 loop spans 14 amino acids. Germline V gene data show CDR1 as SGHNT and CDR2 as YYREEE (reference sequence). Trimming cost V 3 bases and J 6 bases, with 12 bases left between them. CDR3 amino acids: CASSYPTSAGELFF. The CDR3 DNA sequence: TGTGCCAGCAGCTACCCCACATCCGCCGGGGAGCTGTTTTTT.

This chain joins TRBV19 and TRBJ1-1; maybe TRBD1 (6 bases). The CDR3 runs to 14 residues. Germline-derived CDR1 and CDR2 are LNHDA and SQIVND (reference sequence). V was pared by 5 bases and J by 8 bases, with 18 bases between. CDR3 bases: TGTGCCAGTAGTCCCCGGACAGTCCTGGTAGAAGCTTTCTTT. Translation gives CASSPRTVLVEAFF.

As DNA, the CDR3 is TGCGCCAGCAGCCAGGAGCCCCCCTACGAGCAGTACTTC. Protein sequence: CASSQEPPYEQYF. The rearrangement joins TRBV4-1 to TRBJ2-7; D is unresolved. The CDR3 is 13 amino acids. The germline CDR1 and CDR2 sequences are MGHRA and YSYEKL. V was pared by 3 bases and J by 2 bases, with 8 bases between.

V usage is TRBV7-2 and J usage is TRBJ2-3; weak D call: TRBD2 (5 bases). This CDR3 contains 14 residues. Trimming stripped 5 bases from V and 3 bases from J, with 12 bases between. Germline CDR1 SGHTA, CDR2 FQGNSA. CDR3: CASSPLRGTDTQYF. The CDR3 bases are TGTGCCAGCAGCCCCCTACGAGGGACAGATACGCAGTATTTT.

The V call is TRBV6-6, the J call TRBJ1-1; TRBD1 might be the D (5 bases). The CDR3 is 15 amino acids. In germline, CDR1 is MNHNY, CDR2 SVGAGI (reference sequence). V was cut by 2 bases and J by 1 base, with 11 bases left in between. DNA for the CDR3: TGTGCCAGCAGTTACGTGGGGGAGGCGAACACTGAAGCTTTCTTT. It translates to CASSYVGEANTEAFF.

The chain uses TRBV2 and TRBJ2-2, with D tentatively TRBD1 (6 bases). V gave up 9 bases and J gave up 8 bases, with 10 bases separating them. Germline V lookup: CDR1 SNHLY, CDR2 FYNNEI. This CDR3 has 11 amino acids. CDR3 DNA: TGTGCCAGTGACAGGCGAGGGGAGCTGTTTTTT. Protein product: CASDRRGELFF.

CDR3 loop: CASTSRQNTGELFF. CDR3 nucleotides: TGTGCCAGCACTAGCCGCCAGAACACCGGGGAGCTGTTTTTT. The J gene is TRBJ2-2, the V gene TRBV11-3, with D perhaps TRBD2 (5 bases). The germline gives CDR1 SGHNT, CDR2 YENEEA. The CDR3 runs to 14 residues. V was cut by 7 bases and J by 1 base, with 10 bases left in between.

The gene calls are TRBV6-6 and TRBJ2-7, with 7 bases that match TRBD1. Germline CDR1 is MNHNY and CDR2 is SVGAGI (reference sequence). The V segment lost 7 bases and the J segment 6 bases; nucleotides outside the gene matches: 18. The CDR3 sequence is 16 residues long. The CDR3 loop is CASTPQRGQTSLEQYF. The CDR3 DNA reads TGTGCCAGCACCCCTCAAAGGGGACAGACCTCTCTCGAGCAGTACTTC.

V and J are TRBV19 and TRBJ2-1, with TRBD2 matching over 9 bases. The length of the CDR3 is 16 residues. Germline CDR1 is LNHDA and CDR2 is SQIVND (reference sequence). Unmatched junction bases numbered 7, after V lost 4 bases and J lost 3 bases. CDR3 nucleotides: TGTGCCAGTAGTAAGTTTAGCGGGAGTGTCTACAATGAGCAGTTCTTC. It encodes CASSKFSGSVYNEQFF.

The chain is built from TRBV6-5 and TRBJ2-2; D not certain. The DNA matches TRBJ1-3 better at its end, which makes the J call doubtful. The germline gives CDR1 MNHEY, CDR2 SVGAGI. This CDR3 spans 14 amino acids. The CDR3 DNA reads TGTGCCAGCAGTTTAGGAGGGACTGGAAACACCATATATTTT. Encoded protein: CASSLGGTGNTIYF.

Here the CDR3 reads CASSREPRGEKLFF. The CDR3 nucleotides read TGTGCCAGCAGTAGGGAACCTAGGGGTGAAAAACTGTTTTTT. The chain has TRBV27 and TRBJ1-4; a possible D gene is TRBD1 (5 bases). The CDR3 covers 14 residues. Germline CDR1 is MNHEY and CDR2 is SMNVEV (reference sequence). Trimming stripped 5 bases from V and 7 bases from J, with 14 bases between.

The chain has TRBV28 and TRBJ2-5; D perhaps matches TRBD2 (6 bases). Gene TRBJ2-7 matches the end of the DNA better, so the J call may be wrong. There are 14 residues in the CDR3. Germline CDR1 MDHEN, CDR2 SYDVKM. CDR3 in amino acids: CASSFPGRSYEQYF. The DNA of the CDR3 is TGTGCCAGCAGTTTCCCCGGGAGATCCTACGAGCAGTACTTC.